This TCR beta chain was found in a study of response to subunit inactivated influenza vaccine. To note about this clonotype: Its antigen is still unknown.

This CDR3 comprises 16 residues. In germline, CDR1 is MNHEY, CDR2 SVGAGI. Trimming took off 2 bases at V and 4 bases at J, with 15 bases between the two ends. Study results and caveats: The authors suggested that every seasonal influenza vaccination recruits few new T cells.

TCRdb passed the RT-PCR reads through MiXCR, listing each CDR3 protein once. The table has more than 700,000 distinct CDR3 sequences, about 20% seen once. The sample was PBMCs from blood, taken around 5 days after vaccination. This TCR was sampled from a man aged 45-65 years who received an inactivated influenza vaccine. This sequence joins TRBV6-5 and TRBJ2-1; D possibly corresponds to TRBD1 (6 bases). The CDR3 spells CASSYSRDIGYNEQFF. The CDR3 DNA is TGTGCCAGCAGTTACAGCCGGGACATTGGATACAATGAGCAGTTCTTC.